This T cell receptor beta chain was identified in a study of blood T cell repertoires in COVID-19 (TCRdb year 2020). Notes on the research overall: Samples covering the acute and convalescent phases of COVID-19 were provided by collaborators in the United States, Italy and Spain. The prospective study material was composed of cDNA or gDNA derived from T cells, B-cell-depleted T cells, or PBMCs. The dataset comprised deeply sampled blood TCRbeta repertoires from subjects exposed to, actively infected with, or recovered from COVID-19. The repertoires were released in a freely available public database intended as a resource for research on the immune response to SARS-CoV-2. The samples were drawn from the first 160 participants of the ongoing ImmuneRACE study and from over 950 subjects provided by 6 global collaborators. A de-identified subject ID, COVID-19 status, age in years and sex were almost always included in the sample metadata. HLA class I and class II types, where available, came from metadata supplied by the sample provider rather than from assay-based typing.

The junction shows trimming of 2 bases on V and 1 base on J, and the gene matches do not reach 4 bases of it. The CDR3 has 15 amino acids, counting the end cysteine and phenylalanine. CDR3 DNA is the only sequence kept; it has 45 bases, read in frame from the first base. From a lookup of the germline V gene, CDR1 and CDR2 are SGHRS and YFSETQ. This clone has a handful of counts. Its binding antigen is unknown. No base quality values were provided; no much bigger clone lies one nucleotide off. Broad study findings and their caveats: How much clinical and demographic metadata was included differed by source and by participant, and the metadata was provided uncurated.

TCRbeta CDR3 regions were amplified from genomic DNA by means of the immunoSEQ Assay, a bias-controlled multiplex PCR. The paper's processing steps were these. The number of nucleated cells in each sample was estimated from the amplification of reference gene primers within the assay. To quantify the absolute abundance of each unique TCRbeta CDR3 rearrangement, sequence reads were collapsed and filtered. Productive Simpson clonality was computed per sample as the square root of Simpson's diversity index over productive rearrangements. TCRdb holds this immuneACCESS table with in-frame rearrangements only. Some clones are missing; in checked studies, unresolved V genes explain under half, and the rest has no known cause. V and J calls and clone size come straight from that table; D and trimming were deduced from the DNA. This sample has around 130,000 clones in its table, and around 85% of those were observed once. Around 16% of the sample goes to the ten largest clones.

A second Seattle source provided samples from volunteer blood donors who had recovered from COVID-19. Each collaborating institution followed its own protocols to collect whole blood in K2EDTA tubes. For TCRbeta analysis, collaborator samples were shipped as frozen whole blood, as isolated PBMCs, or as DNA extracted from either sample type. The chain is assembled from TRBV5-1 and TRBJ2-3, with 7 bases in between that match TRBD1. The TCR comes from a woman aged 45-65 years who had recovered from COVID-19. Input material: peripheral blood. The CDR3: CASSLQGSGTDTQYF. The base sequence is TGCGCCAGCAGCTTACAGGGGTCCGGCACAGATACGCAGTATTTT.